This TCR beta chain was recovered during a study of cytomegalovirus exposure and HLA in healthy donors. Study-wide points: In the analysis, some V segments, TRBV6-2 and TRBV6-3 included, were excluded as indistinguishable. Most TCR beta V segments were productive about 90% or about 30% of the time in an earlier analysis.

This clone showed up just a few times. Its antigen is as yet unknown. This PCR relied on a set of 60 Vbeta primers and 13 Jbeta primers. Sequencing used immunoSEQ multiplex PCR; TCRdb keeps in-frame clones, though not all of them. The sample holds approximately 110,000 clones, 70% to 85% seen once. This CDR3 spans 16 amino acids. V lost 4 bases to trimming and J lost 3 bases, with 16 bases between them. Germline V gene data show CDR1 as SGHAT and CDR2 as FQNNGV. The chain joins TRBV11-2 to TRBJ1-3; D is perhaps TRBD1 (5 bases). Sequenced: PBMCs. This TCR was recovered from a woman aged 18-29 years in good health and CMV-seronegative. CDR3 bases: TGTGCCAGCAGCTCCATCAGGGTAGTAGATGGAAACACCATATATTTT. Its protein product is CASSSIRVVDGNTIYF.